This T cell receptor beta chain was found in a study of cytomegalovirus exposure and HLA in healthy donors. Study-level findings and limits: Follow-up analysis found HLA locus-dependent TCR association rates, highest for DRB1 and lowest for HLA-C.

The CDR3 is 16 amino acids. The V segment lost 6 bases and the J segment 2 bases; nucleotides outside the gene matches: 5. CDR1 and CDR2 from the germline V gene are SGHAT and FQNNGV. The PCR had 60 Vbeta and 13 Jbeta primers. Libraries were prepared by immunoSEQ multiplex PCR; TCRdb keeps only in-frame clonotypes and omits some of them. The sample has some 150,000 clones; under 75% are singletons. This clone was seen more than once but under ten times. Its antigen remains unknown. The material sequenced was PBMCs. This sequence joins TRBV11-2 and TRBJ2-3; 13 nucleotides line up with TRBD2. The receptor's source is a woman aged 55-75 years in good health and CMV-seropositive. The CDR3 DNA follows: TGTGCCAGCAGTCGGACTAGCGGGAGACTCACAGATACGCAGTATTTT. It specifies CASSRTSGRLTDTQYF.